These T cell receptor beta chains were read from a single sample in a study of blood T cell repertoires in COVID-19. Generated by immunoSEQ multiplex PCR, the TCRdb table keeps only in-frame clones and is missing some. The table shows a few hundred thousand clones, with around nine tenths occurring only once. What was sequenced was peripheral blood. Receptors were obtained from a woman between 65 and 79 years old with active or convalescent COVID-19. CDR3s include the opening cysteine and the closing phenylalanine or tryptophan. The D gene is left open where the match is weak. Rows give clone size only sometimes, using once, few, many, or a class for an expanded clone.

J gene	D gene	V gene	clone size	CDR3 DNA	CDR3 protein
TRBJ2-1	TRBD1	TRBV10-1	NA	TGCGCCAGCAGCGGGACAGGGGAGCAGTTCTTC	CASSGTGEQFF
TRBJ2-5	TRBD2	TRBV5-4	NA	TGTGCCAGCAGCTTGGCCGGGCGGGGGGGCTTGGAGACCCAGTACTTC	CASSLAGRGGLETQYF
TRBJ2-3	TRBD2	TRBV2	NA	TGTGCCAGCAGTTCACTTCGGGGGGGATACACAGATACGCAGTATTTT	CASSSLRGGYTDTQYF
TRBJ2-7	TRBD2	TRBV28	NA	TGTGCCACGAGTTCGGGGGGGCTCGCCTACGAGCAGTACTTC	CATSSGGLAYEQYF
TRBJ1-1	TRBD1	TRBV3-1/TRBV3-2	NA	TGTGCCAGCACTCGGACAGGGCAAGCTTTCTTT	CASTRTGQAFF
TRBJ1-1	TRBD1	TRBV5-6	NA	TGTGCCAGCACCTTCCGGGACAGACTAACCTCTGAAGCTTTCTTT	CASTFRDRLTSEAFF
TRBJ2-3	NA	TRBV21-1	NA	TGTGCCAGCAGCACCCGCGAACTGGACAGGGGGCGTATCGATACGCAGTATTTT	CASSTRELDRGRIDTQYF
TRBJ2-7	TRBD1	TRBV5-1	NA	TGCGCCAGCAGCGGAACAGGGGGCGCATTTTCCTACGAGCAGTACTTC	CASSGTGGAFSYEQYF
TRBJ1-1	NA	TRBV6-4	NA	TGTGCCAGCAGCCAACTTAGGCGGGACGACACTGAAGCTTTCTTT	CASSQLRRDDTEAFF
TRBJ1-1	NA	TRBV3-1/TRBV3-2	NA	TGTGCCAGCAGCCAACAAGGACAGAGGAACACTGAAGCTTTCTTT	CASSQQGQRNTEAFF
TRBJ1-4	TRBD1	TRBV2	NA	TGTGCCAGTAAAGGGACAGTGAATGAAAAACTGTTTTTT	CASKGTVNEKLFF
TRBJ1-5	NA	TRBV9	NA	TGTGCCAGCAGCGTAGGGCACCTGAGCAATCAGCCCCAGCATTTT	CASSVGHLSNQPQHF
TRBJ1-1	TRBD1	TRBV2	NA	TGTGCCAGCAAGACCAGGGGGGAGGAGAACACTGAAGCTTTCTTT	CASKTRGEENTEAFF
TRBJ2-7	TRBD1	TRBV7-9	NA	TGTGCCAGCAGCGACCGGGACAGGGTCCCCGAGCAGTACTTC	CASSDRDRVPEQYF
TRBJ2-1	TRBD1	TRBV5-1	few	TGCGCCAGCAGCCAGGGACAGGGGGCGATCGATGAGCAGTTCTTC	CASSQGQGAIDEQFF
TRBJ2-5	NA	TRBV19	few	TGTGCCAGTAGTCGGAGAGGGGGGGCAGGAGAGACCCAGTACTTC	CASSRRGGAGETQYF
TRBJ1-5	NA	TRBV4-1	NA	TGCGCCAGCAGCCAGCTCAGGGATCAGCCCCAGCATTTT	CASSQLRDQPQHF
TRBJ1-2	TRBD1	TRBV4-1	once	TGCGCCAGCAGCCAAGGGGCAGGGGGCTCGGCGACACCCTATGGCTACACCTTC	CASSQGAGGSATPYGYTF
TRBJ1-2	NA	TRBV28	NA	TGTGCCAGCAGCCCTAACGACTACTATGGCTACACCTTC	CASSPNDYYGYTF
TRBJ2-7	NA	TRBV4-3	NA	TGCGCCAGCAGCCAGACCCGGGTGTGGGAGTACGAGCAGTACTTC	CASSQTRVWEYEQYF
TRBJ1-1	TRBD1	TRBV19	NA	TGTGCCAGTAGTATGGGGGGACAGGGAGGGCTAGAAGCTTTCTTT	CASSMGGQGGLEAFF
TRBJ2-5	NA	TRBV29-1	NA	TGCAGCGTGAAAAGGACAGCAAAAGAGACCCAGTACTTC	CSVKRTAKETQYF
TRBJ1-3	NA	TRBV7-3	NA	TGTGCCAGCAGCCCCGGACAGGGAAACACCATATATTTT	CASSPGQGNTIYF
TRBJ2-7	TRBD1	TRBV7-2	NA	TGTGCCAGCAGCTTGGGCCAGGGGGCGCACCACGAGCAGTACTTC	CASSLGQGAHHEQYF
TRBJ1-1	NA	TRBV2	once	TGTGCCAGCAGCGCACTAGGGGGGGGGAACACTGAAGTATGGTTT	CASSALGGGNTEVWF
TRBJ2-1	NA	TRBV6-5	NA	TGTGCCACTAGGGGGATTTACAATGAGCAGTTCTTC	CATRGIYNEQFF
TRBJ1-2	TRBD1	TRBV15	once	TGTGCCACCAGCAGAGGGGGACAGGGCTTAAAGCACTGCTTC	CATSRGGQGLKHCF